Sequencing of this T cell receptor beta chain was carried out in a study of monozygotic twins with inflammatory bowel disease (dated by TCRdb to the late 2010s). Study-wide context: A total of approximately 28 monozygotic twin pairs were included in the full study, comprising nine German pairs (four IBD-concordant, five IBD-discordant) and 19 IBD-discordant Danish pairs. Each individual had, on average, about 151 000 unique TCRalpha sequences and 181 000 unique TCRbeta sequences available for analysis. Disease-associated traits were sought mainly through comparisons between IBD patients and their genetically identical healthy co-twins within discordant pairs. What the study reported, not specific to this receptor: Differing immunosuppressive treatments among patients may have added background noise and inter-individual variability to the repertoires. Repertoire similarity did not differ between concordant and discordant twins, which could be due to limited statistical power. Distinction between different T cell subtypes could not be achieved in the analysis. The results gave no support for a single strong signal or clonotype linked to IBD. IBD patients shared fewer clonotypes with other individuals than healthy twins did, most markedly in patients showing signs of disease activity. Measured by the inverse Simpson index, TCRbeta repertoire diversity was lower in IBD patients than in their healthy co-twins.

To note about this clonotype: The target of this receptor is not known.

From each donor, a roughly 2.5 ml peripheral blood sample was collected into PAXgene tubes and stored at -80 degrees C. Without T cell sorting, total RNA was isolated from whole blood using the PAXgene blood miRNA kit on an automated QIAcube. Peripheral blood from monozygotic twin pairs concordant or discordant for inflammatory bowel disease was subjected to deep TCRalpha and TCRbeta repertoire profiling with unique molecular barcoding. Smoking habits were recorded for all twin pairs, and individuals were classified as current, former or never smokers. The CDR1 and CDR2 encoded by the germline V gene are SGHTA and FQGNSA. The CDR3 contains 13 residues, cysteine and phenylalanine counted. Nucleotide data are not available. Libraries were prepared through 5' RACE. For each TCR library, about 4,000 ng of total RNA was used. For each sample, cDNA synthesis with SMARTScribe reverse transcriptase was split into eight separate reactions. Unique molecular identifiers containing a 6-nucleotide sample barcode were introduced through template switching during cDNA synthesis. Two nested PCRs of roughly 16 and 10 cycles amplified the TCRalpha and TCRbeta cDNA, and bead purification followed each PCR. Before amplification, the cDNA was treated with uracil DNA-glycosylase and purified using the QIAquick PCR purification kit. The second PCR was the step at which Illumina TruSeq-compatible adapters and sample-specific barcodes were added. Library quality and concentration were checked on TapeStation and Qubit, and libraries were pooled at about 5 ng each. Pooled libraries were sequenced on an Illumina HiSeq2500 single-index Rapid Run with 2 x 100 bp reads and custom sequencing primers. Processing in the source paper ran as follows. MiGEC version 1.2.6 was used for UMI-based consensus assembly, which corrected PCR and sequencing errors. MiXCR version 2.1.1 handled V(D)J alignment, clonotype assembly and CDR3 extraction. Gene usage, clonotype sharing and MAIT/NKT TCR abundance were normalised by analysing the top 1000, 10 000 and 20 000 clonotypes per sample. Diversity was computed as the inverse Simpson index with the vegan R package after downsampling to 27 000 UMIs. Paired Mann-Whitney U tests were applied to discordant twin pairs, and Benjamini-Hochberg correction was used for multiple testing. Each entry corresponds to one CDR3 protein sequence from reads that TCRdb reprocessed, and DNA is not given. TCRdb's processing, not the authors', yielded these V and J calls. The table kept for this sample lists tens of thousands of distinct CDR3 sequences. Just under 7.5% of the sample belongs to the ten largest clones.

This sequence uses TRBV7-2 and TRBJ2-7; the D gene TCRdb calls, TRBD1, cannot be checked with no DNA. Sequencing was done on a sample of blood. This sequence was found in a human donor with ulcerative colitis or Crohn's disease, or a healthy co-twin of an affected twin (not recorded which). The CDR3 region has the sequence CASSLDGATEQYF.